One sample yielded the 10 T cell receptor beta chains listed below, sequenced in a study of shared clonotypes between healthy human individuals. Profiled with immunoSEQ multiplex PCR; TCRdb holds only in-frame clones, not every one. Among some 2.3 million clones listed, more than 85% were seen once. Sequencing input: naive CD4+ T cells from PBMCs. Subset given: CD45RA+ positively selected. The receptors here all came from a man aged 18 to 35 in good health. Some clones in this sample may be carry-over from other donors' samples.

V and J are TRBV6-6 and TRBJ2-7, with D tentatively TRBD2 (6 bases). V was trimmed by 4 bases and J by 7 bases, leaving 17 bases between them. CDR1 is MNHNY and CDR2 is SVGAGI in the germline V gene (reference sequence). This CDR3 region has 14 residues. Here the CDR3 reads CASSWGRTAGEQYF. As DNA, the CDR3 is TGTGCCAGCAGTTGGGGTAGGACCGCGGGAGAGCAGTACTTC.

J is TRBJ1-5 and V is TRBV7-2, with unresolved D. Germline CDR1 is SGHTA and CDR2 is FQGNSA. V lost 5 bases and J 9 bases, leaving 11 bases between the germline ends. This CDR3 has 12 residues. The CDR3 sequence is CASSPRAAPQHF. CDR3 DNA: TGTGCCAGCAGCCCGCGCGCTGCGCCCCAGCATTTT.

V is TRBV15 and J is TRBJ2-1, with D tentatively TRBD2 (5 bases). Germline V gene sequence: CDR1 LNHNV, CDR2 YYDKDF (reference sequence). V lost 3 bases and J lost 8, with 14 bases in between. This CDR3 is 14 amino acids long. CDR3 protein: CATSRRRGLDEQFF. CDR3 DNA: TGTGCCACCAGCAGGCGTCGGGGTTTGGATGAGCAGTTCTTC.

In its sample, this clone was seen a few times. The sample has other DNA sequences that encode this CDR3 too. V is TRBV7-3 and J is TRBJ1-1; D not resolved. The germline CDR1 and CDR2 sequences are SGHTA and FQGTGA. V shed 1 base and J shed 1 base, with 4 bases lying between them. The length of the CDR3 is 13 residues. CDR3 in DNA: TGTGCCAGCAGCTTAAGGGGGAACACTGAAGCTTTCTTT. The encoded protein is CASSLRGNTEAFF.

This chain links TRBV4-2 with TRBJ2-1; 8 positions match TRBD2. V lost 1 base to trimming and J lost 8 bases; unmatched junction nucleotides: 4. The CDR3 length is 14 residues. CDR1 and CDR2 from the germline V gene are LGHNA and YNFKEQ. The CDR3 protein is CASSQAGGPYEQFF. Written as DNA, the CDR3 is TGTGCCAGCAGCCAAGCGGGAGGGCCCTATGAGCAGTTCTTC.

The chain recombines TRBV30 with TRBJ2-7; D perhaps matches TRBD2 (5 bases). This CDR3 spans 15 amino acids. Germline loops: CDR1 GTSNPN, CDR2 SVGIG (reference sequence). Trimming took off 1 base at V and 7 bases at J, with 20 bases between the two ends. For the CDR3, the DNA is TGTGCCTGGAGTGAAGGCCGGGCCCGGCGGAGGGAGCAGTACTTC. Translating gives CAWSEGRARRREQYF.

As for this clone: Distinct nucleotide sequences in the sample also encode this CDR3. The CDR3 spells CASSLGAEETQYF. DNA for the CDR3: TGTGCCAGCAGCTTAGGGGCAGAAGAGACCCAGTACTTC. The genes are TRBV7-3 and TRBJ2-5; weak D call: TRBD1 (5 bases). Germline V lookup: CDR1 SGHTA, CDR2 FQGTGA. V dropped 2 bases and J dropped 3 bases, with 7 bases sitting between them. This CDR3 region has 13 residues.

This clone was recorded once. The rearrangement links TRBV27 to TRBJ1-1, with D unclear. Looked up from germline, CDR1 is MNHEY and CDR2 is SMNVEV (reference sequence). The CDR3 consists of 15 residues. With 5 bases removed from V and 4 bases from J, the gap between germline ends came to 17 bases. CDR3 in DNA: TGTGCCAGCAGTCATCCCATGGGCAGAGGCACTGAAGCTTTCTTT. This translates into CASSHPMGRGTEAFF.

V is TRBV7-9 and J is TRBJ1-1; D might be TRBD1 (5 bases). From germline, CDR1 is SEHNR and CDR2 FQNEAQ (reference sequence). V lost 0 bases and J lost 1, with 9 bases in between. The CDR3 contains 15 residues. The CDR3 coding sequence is TGTGCCAGCAGCTTAGCCCCCGGGACGAACACTGAAGCTTTCTTT. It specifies CASSLAPGTNTEAFF.

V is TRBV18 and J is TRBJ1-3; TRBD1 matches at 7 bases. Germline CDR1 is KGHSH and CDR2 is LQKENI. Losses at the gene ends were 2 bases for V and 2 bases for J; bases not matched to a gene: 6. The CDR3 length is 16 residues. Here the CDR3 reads CASSPAGGYPGNTIYF. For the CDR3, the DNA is TGTGCCAGCTCACCAGCAGGGGGATACCCTGGAAACACCATATATTTT.